This T cell receptor (beta chain) is drawn from a study of blood T cell repertoires in COVID-19. The J segment lost 5 bases and the V segment lost 6 bases, leaving 7 bases of the junction unmatched. This CDR3 spans 14 amino acids. Germline V gives CDR1 LNHDA, CDR2 SQIVND (reference sequence). In the source study's methods: Using reference gene primer amplification, nucleated cell counts were estimated. Libraries were prepared by immunoSEQ multiplex PCR; TCRdb keeps only in-frame clonotypes and omits some of them. That table furnishes V, J and clone size, whereas the DNA furnished D and trimming. The repertoire holds some 210,000 clones, with 80% as singletons. Individuals aged about 18 to 89 years were recruited from approximately 22 US areas.

The sequenced material came from PBMCs or T cells enriched from blood (not recorded which). This sequence joins TRBV19 and TRBJ2-5, with 9 bases aligning to TRBD1. The receptor's source is a man in his thirties or forties with acute COVID-19. Here the CDR3 DNA reads TGTGCCAGTAGGGATACAGGGGGCAGGGAGACCCAGTACTTC. It codes for CASRDTGGRETQYF. The whole variable domain, remainder taken from reference TRBV19 and TRBJ2-5, is DGGITQSPKYLFRKEGQNVTLSCEQNLNHDAMYWYRQDPGQGLRLIYYSQIVNDFQKGDIAEGYSVSREKKESFPLTVTSAQKNPTAFYLCASRDTGGRETQYFGPGTRLLVL.